These 3 T cell receptor beta chains came from one sample sequenced in a study of T and B cells in COVID-19 patients. BIOMED2 TRB-A/B primer pools were used in multiplex TRB PCR. Via MiXCR, TCRdb re-called the multiplex PCR reads, giving one row per CDR3 protein. The sample shows roughly 11,000 distinct CDR3 sequences, about 33% of them seen only once. TRB was amplified from around 250-500 ng of blood genomic DNA. The specimen sequenced was blood. The origin of the receptors is a human donor with active COVID-19.

This clonotype is deemed medium-sized (0.01 to 0.1%). The chain employs TRBV11-1 and TRBJ2-5; TRBD2 is a possible D gene (7 bases). CDR1 and CDR2 (germline): SGHAT, FQDESV (reference sequence). Trimming took off 5 bases at V and 5 bases at J, with 18 bases between the two ends. This CDR3 has 15 residues. The CDR3 DNA reads TGTGCCAGCAGCCTAGACGTCGGGGGGCACGAGACCCAGTACTTC. It codes for CASSLDVGGHETQYF.

The chain is built from TRBV13 and TRBJ1-2; D gene uncertain. Germline V lookup: CDR1 PRHDT, CDR2 FYEKMQ (reference sequence). Trimming pared 1 base from V and 0 bases from J, leaving 12 bases between. The CDR3 runs 16 residues. The DNA for the CDR3 is TGTGCCAGCAGCTTAGTCAAGGAACAAACTAACTATGGCTACACCTTC. Translating it yields CASSLVKEQTNYGYTF.

In its sample, this clonotype is medium-sized (0.01 to 0.1%). The CDR3 protein is CASSPDRGTGELFF. CDR3 coding DNA: TGTGCCAGTAGCCCGGACAGGGGCACCGGGGAGCTGTTTTTT. This sequence joins TRBV19 and TRBJ2-2, with TRBD1 matching 9 bases. The germline CDR1 and CDR2 sequences are LNHDA and SQIVND (reference sequence). V was clipped by 6 bases and J by 4 bases; unmatched bases: 3. The CDR3 spans 14 residues.